This TCR beta chain derives from a study of shared clonotypes between healthy human individuals. Produced via immunoSEQ multiplex PCR; TCRdb's table is partial and in-frame only. The sample has over 1.5 million clones, around 98% seen once; the top ten hold less than 0.55%. The CDR3 covers 15 residues. Trimming removed 0 bases at V and 1 base at J, with 10 bases between. Germline values: CDR1 SGHNT, CDR2 YYREEE (reference sequence). The chain links TRBV5-4 to TRBJ1-1; D remains unclear. This clonotype was obtained from a man aged 25 to 40 in good health. Sample: naive CD4+ T cells sorted from blood. The subset was: CD45RA+ positively selected. DNA of the CDR3: TGTGCCAGCAGCTTGGGTAGATCGGGGAACACTGAAGCTTTCTTT. It specifies CASSLGRSGNTEAFF.